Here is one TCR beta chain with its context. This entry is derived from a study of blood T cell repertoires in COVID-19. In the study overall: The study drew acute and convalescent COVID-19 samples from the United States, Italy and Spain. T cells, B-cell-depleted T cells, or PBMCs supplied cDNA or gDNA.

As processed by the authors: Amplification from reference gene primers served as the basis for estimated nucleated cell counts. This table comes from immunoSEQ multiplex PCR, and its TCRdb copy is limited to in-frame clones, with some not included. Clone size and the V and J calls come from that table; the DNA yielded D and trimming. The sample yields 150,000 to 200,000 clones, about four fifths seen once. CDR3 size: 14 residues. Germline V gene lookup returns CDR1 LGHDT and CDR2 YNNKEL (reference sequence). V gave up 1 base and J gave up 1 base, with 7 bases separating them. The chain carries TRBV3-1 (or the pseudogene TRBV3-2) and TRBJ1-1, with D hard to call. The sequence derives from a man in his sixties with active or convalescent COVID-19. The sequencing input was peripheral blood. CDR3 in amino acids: CASSQVGSNTEAFF. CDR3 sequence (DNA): TGTGCCAGCAGCCAAGTTGGCTCGAACACTGAAGCTTTCTTT.